These 17 T cell receptor beta chains share one sample of origin, sequenced in a study of cytotoxic CD8 clonotypes in ibrutinib-treated CLL. Sequencing used immunoSEQ multiplex PCR; TCRdb keeps in-frame clones, though not all of them. This sample has 100,000 to 150,000 clones; over 75% occur once, and the top ten carry about 2.1%. The sequencing used PBMCs, collected after 24 months of ibrutinib treatment. All receptors derive from a human donor with chronic lymphocytic leukemia.

The V and J genes are TRBV25-1 and TRBJ2-3; 7 bases match TRBD1. CDR1 is MGHDK, CDR2 SYGVNS, per germline. This CDR3 comprises 16 residues. The V segment lost 6 bases and the J segment 1 base; nucleotides outside the gene matches: 10. The CDR3 DNA is TGTGCCAGCAGCCCCTCCCCCGGACAGGGCACAGATACGCAGTATTTT. This sequence encodes CASSPSPGQGTDTQYF.

The rearrangement uses TRBV30 and TRBJ1-3; TRBD1 matches at 8 bases. This CDR3 spans 16 amino acids. Losses at the gene ends were 1 base for V and 3 bases for J; bases not matched to a gene: 8. Germline V gives CDR1 GTSNPN, CDR2 SVGIG (reference sequence). In DNA, the CDR3 is TGTGCCTGGAGTGCGACCGGACAGGGTGGTGGAAACACCATATATTTT. Translation gives CAWSATGQGGGNTIYF.

Only a few counts were recorded for this clone. The chain joins TRBV28 to TRBJ1-2; D not resolved. Germline assignment: CDR1 MDHEN and CDR2 SYDVKM. Deletions cut 5 bases from V and 4 bases from J, with 11 bases between. The CDR3 has 13 residues. DNA for the CDR3: TGTGCCAGCAGTCCCGCCCCTATCTATGGCTACACCTTC. Protein: CASSPAPIYGYTF.

The gene calls are TRBV4-2 and TRBJ2-1; 7 nucleotides align to TRBD2. CDR1 is LGHNA, CDR2 YNFKEQ, per germline. J gave up 4 bases and V 1 base, and 7 bases lay outside the gene matches. This CDR3 region has 16 residues. In nucleotides, the CDR3 is TGTGCCAGCAGCCAAGCGGGCACTAGCGATTACAATGAGCAGTTCTTC. Residues: CASSQAGTSDYNEQFF.

This chain joins TRBV29-1 and TRBJ2-1, with D unclear. Per germline, CDR1 SQVTM and CDR2 ANQGSEA. V shed 3 bases and J shed 12 bases, with 12 bases lying between them. The CDR3 extends over 11 amino acids. CDR3 protein: CSVEMIGLQFF. The CDR3 bases are TGCAGCGTTGAGATGATAGGGTTGCAGTTCTTC.

This chain uses TRBV19 with TRBJ1-2, with 9 bases lining up with TRBD1. The ends lost 5 bases at V and 4 bases at J; junction bases unmatched: 2. This CDR3 spans 13 amino acids. Germline assignment: CDR1 LNHDA and CDR2 SQIVND (reference sequence). As DNA, the CDR3 is TGTGCCAGTAGTCGACAGGGGGTCTATGGCTACACCTTC. Its translation is CASSRQGVYGYTF.

The rearrangement links TRBV6-5 to TRBJ1-1, with unresolved D. V was cut by 5 bases and J by 1 base, with 14 bases left in between. CDR1 MNHEY and CDR2 SVGAGI come from the germline V gene. This CDR3 comprises 15 residues. The CDR3 sequence: CASSKTTLTNTEAFF. For the CDR3, the DNA is TGTGCCAGCAGTAAAACGACCCTAACGAACACTGAAGCTTTCTTT.

The CDR3 loop reads CASSLRAAGTQYF. The CDR3 nucleotides read TGTGCCAGCAGCTTACGAGCGGCGGGGACCCAGTACTTC. This chain links TRBV7-3 with TRBJ2-5; D possibly corresponds to TRBD2 (5 bases). The CDR3 covers 13 residues. Per the germline V gene, CDR1 is SGHTA and CDR2 is FQGTGA. V was pared by 2 bases and J by 7 bases, with 11 bases between.

The V call is TRBV7-9, the J call TRBJ2-7; 8 bases align to TRBD2. Germline V CDR1 and CDR2: SEHNR, FQNEAQ (reference sequence). The CDR3 has 17 amino acids. V lost 0 bases, J lost 4 bases, and 11 bases stayed unmatched. This CDR3 reads CASSLARGAHRAYEQYF. The CDR3 DNA sequence: TGTGCCAGCAGCTTAGCGCGGGGGGCTCATCGGGCATACGAGCAGTACTTC.

This chain links TRBV15 with TRBJ1-6; D not resolved. The CDR3 totals 13 residues. V lost 1 base and J 9 bases, leaving 7 bases between the germline ends. Germline V gives CDR1 LNHNV, CDR2 YYDKDF (reference sequence). In DNA form, the CDR3 reads TGTGCCACCAGCAGAGCCGTCACTTCACCCCTCCACTTT. Translation: CATSRAVTSPLHF.

The rearrangement links TRBV12-5 to TRBJ2-1; TRBD2 is a possible D gene (5 bases). The germline V and J ends were trimmed by 0 bases and 4 bases, with 13 bases remaining between them. The CDR3 sequence is 16 residues long. Looked up from germline, CDR1 is LGHNT and CDR2 is FRNRAP. In DNA, the CDR3 is TGTGCTAGTGGTTTGGTAACGAGCGGCCGATACAATGAGCAGTTCTTC. It codes for CASGLVTSGRYNEQFF.

The rearrangement joins TRBV11-2 to TRBJ1-3, with D possibly being TRBD1 (5 bases). Trimming took off 5 bases at V and 0 bases at J, with 17 bases between the two ends. CDR1 is SGHAT, CDR2 FQNNGV, per germline. CDR3 length equals 17 residues. The CDR3 sequence is CASSKPGPLFSGNTIYF. CDR3 sequence (DNA): TGTGCCAGCAGCAAACCGGGACCGCTTTTCTCTGGAAACACCATATATTTT.

The V gene is TRBV15, the J gene TRBJ1-1, with D maybe TRBD1 (5 bases). Trimming stripped 5 bases from V and 8 bases from J, with 18 bases between. This CDR3 is built from 14 residues. Germline CDR1 is LNHNV and CDR2 is YYDKDF (reference sequence). CDR3 sequence (DNA): TGTGCCACCAGCCCCTGGGGGAACTTGAGGGAAGCTTTCTTT. Protein sequence: CATSPWGNLREAFF.

This clone was counted once. V usage is TRBV7-9 and J usage is TRBJ1-6; possibly TRBD1 for D (6 bases). V lost 5 bases to trimming and J lost 0 bases, with 8 bases between them. This CDR3 comprises 15 residues. Germline values: CDR1 SEHNR, CDR2 FQNEAQ (reference sequence). CDR3 protein: CASSQDSSYNSPLHF. In nucleotides, the CDR3 is TGTGCCAGCAGCCAGGACAGCTCCTATAATTCACCCCTCCACTTT. Filled out from reference TRBV7-9 and TRBJ1-6, the complete variable domain reads DTGVSQNPRHKITKRGQNVTFRCDPISEHNRLYWYRQTLGQGPEFLTYFQNEAQLEKSRLLSDRFSAERPKGSFSTLEIQRTEQGDSAMYLCASSQDSSYNSPLHFGNGTRLTVT.

Only one count was recorded for this clone. The V and J genes are TRBV4-2 and TRBJ2-5; 9 nucleotides agree with TRBD2. The V gene's germline CDR1 is LGHNA and CDR2 YNFKEQ. V trimming: 1 base; J trimming: 4 bases; junction bases outside the gene matches: 1. The CDR3 runs to 14 residues. CDR3 nucleotide sequence: TGTGCCAGCAGCCAAGGGCGGGGGGGAGAGACCCAGTACTTC. Its protein product is CASSQGRGGETQYF.

V usage is TRBV10-3 and J usage is TRBJ2-1; D unclear. Germline assignment: CDR1 ENHRY and CDR2 SYGVKD. The CDR3 totals 14 residues. V lost 4 bases and J lost 7, with 14 bases in between. In DNA form, the CDR3 reads TGTGCCATCAGTGCCTATATTCCAGGTAATGAGCAGTTCTTC. Residues: CAISAYIPGNEQFF.

V and J are TRBV11-3 and TRBJ2-7; D gene unclear. This CDR3 spans 14 amino acids. With 4 bases removed from V and 2 bases from J, the gap between germline ends came to 12 bases. From germline, CDR1 is SGHNT and CDR2 YENEEA. The CDR3 reads CASSSGQPPYEQYF. The CDR3 DNA sequence: TGTGCCAGCAGCTCCGGGCAGCCCCCCTACGAGCAGTACTTC. The variable domain in full, with the rest retrieved from reference TRBV11-3 and TRBJ2-7, is EAGVVQSPRYKIIEKKQPVAFWCNPISGHNTLYWYLQNLGQGPELLIRYENEEAVDDSQLPKDRFSAERLKGVDSTLKIQPAELGDSAVYLCASSSGQPPYEQYFGPGTRLTVT.